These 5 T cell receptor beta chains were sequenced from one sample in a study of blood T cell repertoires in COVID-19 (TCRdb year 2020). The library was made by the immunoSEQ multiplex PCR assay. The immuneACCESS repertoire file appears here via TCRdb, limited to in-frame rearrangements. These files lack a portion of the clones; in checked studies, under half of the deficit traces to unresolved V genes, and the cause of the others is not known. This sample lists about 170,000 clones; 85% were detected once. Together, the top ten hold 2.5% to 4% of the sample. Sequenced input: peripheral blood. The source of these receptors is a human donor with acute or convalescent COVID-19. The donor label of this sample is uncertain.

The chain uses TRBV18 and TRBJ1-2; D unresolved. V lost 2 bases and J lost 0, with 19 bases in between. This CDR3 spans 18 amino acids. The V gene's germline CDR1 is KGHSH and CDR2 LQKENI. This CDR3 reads CASSPIATSGKANYGYTF. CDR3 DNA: TGTGCCAGCTCACCAATCGCCACGTCGGGGAAAGCTAACTATGGCTACACCTTC.

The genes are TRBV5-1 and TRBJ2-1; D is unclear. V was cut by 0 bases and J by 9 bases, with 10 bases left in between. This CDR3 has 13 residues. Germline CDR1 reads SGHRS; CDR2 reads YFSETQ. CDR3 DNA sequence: TGCGCCAGCAGCTTGGGCGACAACGGTGAGCAGTTCTTC. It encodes CASSLGDNGEQFF.

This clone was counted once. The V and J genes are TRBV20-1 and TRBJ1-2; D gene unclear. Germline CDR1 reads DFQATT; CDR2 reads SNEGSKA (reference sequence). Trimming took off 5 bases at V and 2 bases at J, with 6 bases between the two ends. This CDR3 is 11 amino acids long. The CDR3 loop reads CSAVQNYGYTF. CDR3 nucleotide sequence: TGCAGTGCTGTACAAAACTATGGCTACACCTTC.

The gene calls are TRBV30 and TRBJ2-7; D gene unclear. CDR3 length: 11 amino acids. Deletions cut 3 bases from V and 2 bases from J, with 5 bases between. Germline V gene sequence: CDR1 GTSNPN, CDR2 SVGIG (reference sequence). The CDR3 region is CAWRSAYEQYF. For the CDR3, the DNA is TGTGCCTGGAGGTCAGCCTACGAGCAGTACTTC.

The CDR3 protein is CSVVSAGALYYTF. In DNA form, the CDR3 reads TGCAGCGTTGTATCCGCGGGGGCCCTTTACTACACCTTC. This chain joins TRBV29-1 and TRBJ1-2, with D perhaps matching TRBD1 (6 bases). V gave up 4 bases and J gave up 10 bases, with 19 bases separating them. Per the germline V gene, CDR1 is SQVTM and CDR2 is ANQGSEA. CDR3 size: 13 residues.